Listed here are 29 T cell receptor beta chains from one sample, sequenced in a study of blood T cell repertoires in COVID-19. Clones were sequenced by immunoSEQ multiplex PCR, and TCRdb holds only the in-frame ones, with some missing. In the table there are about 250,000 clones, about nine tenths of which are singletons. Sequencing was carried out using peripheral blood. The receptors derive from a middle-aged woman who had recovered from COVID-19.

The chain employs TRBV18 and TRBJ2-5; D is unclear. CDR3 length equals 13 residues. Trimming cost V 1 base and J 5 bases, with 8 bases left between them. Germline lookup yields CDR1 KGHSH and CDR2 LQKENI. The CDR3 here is CASSPRTGETQYF. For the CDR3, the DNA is TGTGCCAGCTCACCACGAACCGGGGAGACCCAGTACTTC.

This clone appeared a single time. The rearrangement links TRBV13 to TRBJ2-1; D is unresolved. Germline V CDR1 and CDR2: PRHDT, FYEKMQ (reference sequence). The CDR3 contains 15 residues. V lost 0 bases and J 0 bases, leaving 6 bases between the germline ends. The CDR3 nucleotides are TGTGCCAGCAGCTTAGGGACTTCCTCCTACAATGAGCAGTTCTTC. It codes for CASSLGTSSYNEQFF.

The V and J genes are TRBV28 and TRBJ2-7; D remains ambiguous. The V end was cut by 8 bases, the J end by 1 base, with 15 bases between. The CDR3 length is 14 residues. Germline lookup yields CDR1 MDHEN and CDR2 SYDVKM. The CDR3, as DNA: TGTGCCAGCGGCGGTGGTTTTAAATCCTACGAGCAGTACTTC. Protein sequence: CASGGGFKSYEQYF.

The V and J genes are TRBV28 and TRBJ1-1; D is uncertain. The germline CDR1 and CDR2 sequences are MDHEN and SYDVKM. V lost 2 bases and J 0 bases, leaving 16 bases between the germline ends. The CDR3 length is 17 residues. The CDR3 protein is CASSLPSYRSMNTEAFF. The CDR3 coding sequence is TGTGCCAGCAGTTTACCCTCTTACAGATCCATGAACACTGAAGCTTTCTTT.

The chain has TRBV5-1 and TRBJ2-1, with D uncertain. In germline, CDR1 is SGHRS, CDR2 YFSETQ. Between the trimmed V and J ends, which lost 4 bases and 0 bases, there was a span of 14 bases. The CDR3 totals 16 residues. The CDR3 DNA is TGCGCCAGCAGCGGAGACTTGACTCTCTCCTACAATGAGCAGTTCTTC. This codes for CASSGDLTLSYNEQFF. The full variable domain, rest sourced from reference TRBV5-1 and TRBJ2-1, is KAGVTQTPRYLIKTRGQQVTLSCSPISGHRSVSWYQQTPGQGLQFLFEYFSETQRNKGNFPGRFSGRQFSNSRSEMNVSTLELGDSALYLCASSGDLTLSYNEQFFGPGTRLTVL.

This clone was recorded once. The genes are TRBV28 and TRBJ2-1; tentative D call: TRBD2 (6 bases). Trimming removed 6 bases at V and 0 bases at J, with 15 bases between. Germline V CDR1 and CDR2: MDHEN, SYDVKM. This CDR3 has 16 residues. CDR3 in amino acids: CASSPIRGSSYNEQFF. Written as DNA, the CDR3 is TGTGCCAGCAGCCCTATACGGGGGAGCTCCTACAATGAGCAGTTCTTC.

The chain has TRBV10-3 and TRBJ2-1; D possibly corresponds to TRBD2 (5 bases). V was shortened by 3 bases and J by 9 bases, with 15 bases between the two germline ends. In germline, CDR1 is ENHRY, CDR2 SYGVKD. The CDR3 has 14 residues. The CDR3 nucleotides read TGTGCCATCAGTGATTTGGGAGCGTGGGGTGAGCAGTTCTTC. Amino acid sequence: CAISDLGAWGEQFF.

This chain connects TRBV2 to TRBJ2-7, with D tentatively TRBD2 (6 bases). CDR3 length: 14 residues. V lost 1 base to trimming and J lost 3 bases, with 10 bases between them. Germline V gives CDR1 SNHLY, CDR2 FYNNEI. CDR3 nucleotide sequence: TGTGCCAGCAGTGAAGGGGCTAGCGTCTACGAGCAGTACTTC. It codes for CASSEGASVYEQYF.

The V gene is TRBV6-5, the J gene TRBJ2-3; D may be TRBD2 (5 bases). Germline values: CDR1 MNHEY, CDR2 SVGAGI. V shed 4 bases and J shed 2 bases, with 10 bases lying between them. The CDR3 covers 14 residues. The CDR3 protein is CASSSQTITDTQYF. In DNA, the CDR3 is TGTGCCAGCAGTTCACAGACTATCACAGATACGCAGTATTTT.

The CDR3 sequence: CATSDPLGGQYGYTF. Written as DNA, the CDR3 is TGTGCCACCAGTGATCCACTGGGAGGCCAGTATGGCTACACCTTC. The rearrangement uses TRBV24-1 and TRBJ1-2; D gene unclear. V was shortened by 3 bases and J by 5 bases, with 15 bases between the two germline ends. This CDR3 region has 15 residues. Germline loops: CDR1 KGHDR, CDR2 SFDVKD.

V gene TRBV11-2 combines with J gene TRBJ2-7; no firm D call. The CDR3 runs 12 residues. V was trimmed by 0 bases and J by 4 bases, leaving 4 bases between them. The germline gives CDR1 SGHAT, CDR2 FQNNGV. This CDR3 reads CASSLDQYEQYF. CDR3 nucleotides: TGTGCCAGCAGCTTAGATCAGTACGAGCAGTACTTC.

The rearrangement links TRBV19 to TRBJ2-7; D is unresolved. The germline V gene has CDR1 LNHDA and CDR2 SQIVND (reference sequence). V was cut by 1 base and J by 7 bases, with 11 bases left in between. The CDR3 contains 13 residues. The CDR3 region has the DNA TGTGCCAGTAGTATAGGGGTTTCGGGTGAGCAGTACTTC. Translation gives CASSIGVSGEQYF. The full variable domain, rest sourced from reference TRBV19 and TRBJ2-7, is DGGITQSPKYLFRKEGQNVTLSCEQNLNHDAMYWYRQDPGQGLRLIYYSQIVNDFQKGDIAEGYSVSREKKESFPLTVTSAQKNPTAFYLCASSIGVSGEQYFGPGTRLTVT.

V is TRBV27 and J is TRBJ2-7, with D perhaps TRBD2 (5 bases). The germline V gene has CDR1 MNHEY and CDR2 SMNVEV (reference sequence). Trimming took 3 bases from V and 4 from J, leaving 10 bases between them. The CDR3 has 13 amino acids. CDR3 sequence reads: CASSFQTGYEQYF. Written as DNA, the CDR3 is TGTGCCAGCAGTTTCCAGACGGGGTACGAGCAGTACTTC.

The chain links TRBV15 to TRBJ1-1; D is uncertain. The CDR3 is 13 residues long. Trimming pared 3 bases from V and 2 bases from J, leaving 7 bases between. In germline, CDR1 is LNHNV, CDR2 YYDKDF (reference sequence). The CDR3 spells CATSRQANTEAFF. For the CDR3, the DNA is TGTGCCACCAGCAGGCAGGCCAACACTGAAGCTTTCTTT.

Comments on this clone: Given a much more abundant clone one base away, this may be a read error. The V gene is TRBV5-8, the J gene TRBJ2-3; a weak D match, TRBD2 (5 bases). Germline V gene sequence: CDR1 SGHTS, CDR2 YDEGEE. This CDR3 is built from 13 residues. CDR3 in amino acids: CANSPSGTDTQYF. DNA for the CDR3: TGTGCCAACAGCCCCTCGGGGACAGATACGCAGTATTTT. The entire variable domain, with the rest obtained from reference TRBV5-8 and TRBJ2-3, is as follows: EAGVTQSPTHLIKTRGQQATLRCSPISGHTSVYWYQQALGLGLQFLLWYDEGEERNRGNFPPRFSGRQFPNYSSELNVNALELEDSALYLCANSPSGTDTQYFGPGTRLTVL.

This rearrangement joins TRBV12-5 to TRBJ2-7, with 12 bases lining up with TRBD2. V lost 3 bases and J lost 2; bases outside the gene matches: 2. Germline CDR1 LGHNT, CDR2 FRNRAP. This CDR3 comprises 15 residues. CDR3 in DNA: TGTGCTAGTGGTTTCAGGACTAGCGGGACCTACGAGCAGTACTTC. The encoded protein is CASGFRTSGTYEQYF.

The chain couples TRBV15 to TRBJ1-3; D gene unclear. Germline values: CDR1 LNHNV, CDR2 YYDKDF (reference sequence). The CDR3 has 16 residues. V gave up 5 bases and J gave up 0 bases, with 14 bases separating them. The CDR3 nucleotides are TGTGCCACCAGCCTCACCTCAGCGTCCTCTGGAAACACCATATATTTT. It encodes CATSLTSASSGNTIYF.

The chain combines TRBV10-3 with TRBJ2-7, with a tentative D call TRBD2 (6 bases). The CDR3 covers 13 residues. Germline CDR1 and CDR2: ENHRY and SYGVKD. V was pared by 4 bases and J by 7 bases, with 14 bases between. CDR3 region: CAISVRSGEEQYF. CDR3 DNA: TGTGCCATCAGTGTGCGTAGCGGAGAGGAGCAGTACTTC.

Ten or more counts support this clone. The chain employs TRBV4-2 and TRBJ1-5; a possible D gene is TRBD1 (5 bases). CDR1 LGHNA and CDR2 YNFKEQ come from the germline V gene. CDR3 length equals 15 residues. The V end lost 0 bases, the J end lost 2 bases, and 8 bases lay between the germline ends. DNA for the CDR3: TGTGCCAGCAGCCAAGATTTACAGGGCAATCAGCCCCAGCATTTT. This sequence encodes CASSQDLQGNQPQHF.

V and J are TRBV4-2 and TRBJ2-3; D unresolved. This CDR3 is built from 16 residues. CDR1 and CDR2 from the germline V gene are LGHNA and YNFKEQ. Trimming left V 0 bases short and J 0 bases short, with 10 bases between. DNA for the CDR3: TGTGCCAGCAGCCAAGAGGGCCTGACGAGCACAGATACGCAGTATTTT. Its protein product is CASSQEGLTSTDTQYF.

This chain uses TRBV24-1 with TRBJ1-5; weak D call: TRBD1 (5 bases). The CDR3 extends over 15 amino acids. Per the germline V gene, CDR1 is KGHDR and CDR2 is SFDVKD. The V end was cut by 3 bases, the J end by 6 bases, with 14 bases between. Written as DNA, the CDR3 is TGTGCCACCAGTGATGGCCAGGGCGTTGTTCAGCCCCAGCATTTT. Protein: CATSDGQGVVQPQHF.

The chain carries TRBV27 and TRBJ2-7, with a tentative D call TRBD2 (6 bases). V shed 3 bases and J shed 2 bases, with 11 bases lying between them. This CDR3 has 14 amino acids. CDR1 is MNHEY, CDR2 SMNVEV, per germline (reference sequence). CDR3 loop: CASSFSGGTYEQYF. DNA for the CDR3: TGTGCCAGCAGTTTTTCAGGCGGGACCTACGAGCAGTACTTC.

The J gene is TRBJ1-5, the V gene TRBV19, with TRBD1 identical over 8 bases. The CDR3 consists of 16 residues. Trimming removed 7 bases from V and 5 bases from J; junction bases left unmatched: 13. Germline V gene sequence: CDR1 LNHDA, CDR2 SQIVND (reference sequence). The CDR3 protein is CASTTGGSRIHQPQHF. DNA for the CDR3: TGTGCCAGTACCACAGGGGGTAGCCGAATCCATCAGCCCCAGCATTTT.

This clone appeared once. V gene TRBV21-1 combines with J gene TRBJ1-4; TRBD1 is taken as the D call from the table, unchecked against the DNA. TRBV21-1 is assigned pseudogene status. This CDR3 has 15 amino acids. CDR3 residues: CASSQMDRMKEKLFF. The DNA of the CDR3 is TGTGCCAGCAGCCAGATGGACAGGATGAAAGAAAAACTGTTTTTT.

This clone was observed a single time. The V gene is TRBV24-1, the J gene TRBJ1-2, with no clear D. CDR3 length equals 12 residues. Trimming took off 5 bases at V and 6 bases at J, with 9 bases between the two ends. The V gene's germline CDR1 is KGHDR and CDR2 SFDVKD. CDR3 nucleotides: TGTGCCACCAGTGGACCCGGGGATGGCTACACCTTC. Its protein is CATSGPGDGYTF.

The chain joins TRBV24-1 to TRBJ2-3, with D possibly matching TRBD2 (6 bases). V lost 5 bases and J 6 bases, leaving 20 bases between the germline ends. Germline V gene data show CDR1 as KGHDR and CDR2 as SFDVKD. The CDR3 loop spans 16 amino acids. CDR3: CATSGPGSLASDTQYF. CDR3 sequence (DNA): TGTGCCACCAGTGGTCCGGGATCCCTAGCGTCGGATACGCAGTATTTT.

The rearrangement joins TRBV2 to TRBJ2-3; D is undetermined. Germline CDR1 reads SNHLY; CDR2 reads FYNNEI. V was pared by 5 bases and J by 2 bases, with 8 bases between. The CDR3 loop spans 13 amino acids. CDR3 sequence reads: CASSKQYTDTQYF. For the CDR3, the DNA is TGTGCCAGCAGTAAACAGTACACAGATACGCAGTATTTT.

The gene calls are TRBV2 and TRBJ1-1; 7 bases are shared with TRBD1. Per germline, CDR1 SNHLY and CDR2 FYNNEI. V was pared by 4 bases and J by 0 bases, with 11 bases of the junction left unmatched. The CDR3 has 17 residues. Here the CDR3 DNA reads TGTGCCAGCAGTGGCCTCCCGGGACAGAAGATGAACACTGAAGCTTTCTTT. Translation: CASSGLPGQKMNTEAFF.

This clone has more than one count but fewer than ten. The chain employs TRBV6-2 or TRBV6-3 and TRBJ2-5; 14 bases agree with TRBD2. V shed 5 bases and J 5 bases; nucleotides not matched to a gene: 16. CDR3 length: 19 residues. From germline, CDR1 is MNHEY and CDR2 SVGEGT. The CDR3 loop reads CASSQTPGTSGRVWETQYF. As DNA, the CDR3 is TGTGCCAGCAGTCAGACACCCGGGACTAGCGGGAGAGTCTGGGAGACCCAGTACTTC.